Given below is one TCR beta chain in context. CDR1 is SGHTA and CDR2 is FQGNSA in the germline V gene. Trimming took 3 bases from V and 5 from J; bases not matched to a gene: 8. CDR3 length equals 15 residues. The data originate from a study of blood T cell repertoires in COVID-19. Study overall: Samples representing acute and convalescent COVID-19 were sourced from the United States, Italy and Spain. PBMCs, B-cell-depleted T cells, or T cells were the source of the cDNA or gDNA that made up the material.

In the study's own analysis: Amplifying reference gene primers gave estimates of nucleated cell counts. Assay: immunoSEQ multiplex PCR; the TCRdb copy retains only in-frame clones and omits some. The DNA was the basis for D and trimming; V, J and clone size are from that table. Seen here are around 190,000 clones, roughly nine tenths observed once, and the top ten hold about 2.1%. The chain carries TRBV7-2 and TRBJ2-3; 7 bases are shared with TRBD2. Sample: peripheral blood. This TCR was recovered from a man between 18 and 29 years old who had recovered from COVID-19. As DNA, the CDR3 is TGTGCCAGCAGCTTTGTAGCGGGTGGGGTAGATACGCAGTATTTT. This gives the protein CASSFVAGGVDTQYF.